This T cell receptor beta chain emerged from a study of cytomegalovirus exposure and HLA in healthy donors. Findings and caveats of the study: An analysis was carried out later, and it reportedly showed fewer N-insertions in an Asian-associated ancestry cluster than the approximately 680-donor mean. Sequencing likely generated an artifact that appeared as a cluster of highly shared sequence variants. A prior analysis recorded that most TCR beta V segments were productive about 87% or about 30% of the time.

It was with 60 Vbeta and 13 Jbeta primers that the PCR ran. The protocol was immunoSEQ multiplex PCR, while the TCRdb copy is restricted to in-frame clones and leaves out a portion. The repertoire holds 150,000 or so clones, with about 81% as singletons. Remarks on this clone: Its antigen is still unknown.

Trimming cost V 2 bases and J 0 bases, with 13 bases left between them. The CDR3 contains 17 residues. Looked up from germline, CDR1 is MDHEN and CDR2 is SYDVKM. Source material: PBMCs. The source is a man aged 25 to 45 in good health and CMV-seronegative. This sequence joins TRBV28 and TRBJ1-4; no definite D call. DNA of the CDR3: TGTGCCAGCAGTTTAGAAGTACGGGGTGCAACTAATGAAAAACTGTTTTTT. It yields the protein CASSLEVRGATNEKLFF.